Listed below are T cell receptor beta chains from one sample, sequenced in a study of post-analysis software for immune sequencing data. TCRdb re-called the PCR reads through MiXCR, storing one row per CDR3 protein. The table has roughly 800,000 distinct CDR3 sequences, roughly half seen once; the top ten hold over 4%. Sequencing was performed on blood. These receptors all stem from a girl aged 10 to 17 with multiple sclerosis. The CDR3 runs from the conserved cysteine through the conserved F or W. A D gene is named only where the DNA matches it firmly. Clone size, where shown, is once, few, many, or a class for clones that have expanded.

d_call	j_call	v_call	cdr3_length	clone_size	cdr3_nt	cdr3_aa
TRBD1	TRBJ2-7	TRBV4-1	16	once	TGCGCCAGCAGCCCCTCAGGACAGGGGGCGGTCTACGAGCAGTACTTC	CASSPSGQGAVYEQYF
TRBD2	TRBJ2-3	TRBV7-3	16	NA	TGTGCCAGCAGCTTAAGGGGAGGGAGGGCCGCAGATACGCAGTATTTT	CASSLRGGRAADTQYF
TRBD1	TRBJ2-5	TRBV14	17	NA	TGTGCCAGCAGCCAAGGGCTGGGGGACAGGGGGAATAATGAGCAGTACTTC	CASSQGLGDRGNNEQYF
NA	TRBJ2-5	TRBV7-9	16	NA	TGTGCCAGCAGCTGGCTAAGGCTAGGAGGGGGGGAGACCCAGTACTTC	CASSWLRLGGGETQYF
NA	TRBJ2-1	TRBV5-1	16	NA	TGCGCCAGCAGCTTGGCCCAGGGGATCATCTACAATGAGCAGTTCTTC	CASSLAQGIIYNEQFF
TRBD2	TRBJ2-3	TRBV20-1	16	NA	TGCAGTGCTAGAGATAGGTTGGCGGGAGGTGTAAGTACGCAGTATTTT	CSARDRLAGGVSTQYF
TRBD1	TRBJ1-2	TRBV5-1	16	NA	TGCGCCAGCAGCGGGGGACAGGGAATGGGCAACTATGGCTACACCTTC	CASSGGQGMGNYGYTF
NA	TRBJ1-1	TRBV7-9	11	NA	TGTGCCAGCAGCCTCGGGGAAACGGCTTTCTTT	CASSLGETAFF
TRBD1	TRBJ2-3	TRBV24-1	16	NA	TGTGCCACCAGTGATCCCTCGGGACAGGGAGCAGATACGCAGTATTTT	CATSDPSGQGADTQYF
NA	TRBJ1-2	TRBV20-1	13	NA	TGCAGTGCTAGAGGAGGTCAGCTCTATGGCTACACCTTC	CSARGGQLYGYTF
TRBD1	TRBJ2-3	TRBV2	17	few	TGTGCCAGCAGTGACCCTTTGGACAGGAAGAGCACAGATACGCAGTATTTT	CASSDPLDRKSTDTQYF
NA	TRBJ2-6	TRBV2	12	NA	TGTGCCAGCAGTGAAGCCGACGGCGTCCTGACTTTC	CASSEADGVLTF
TRBD1	TRBJ2-5	TRBV5-1	14	few	TGCGCCAGCAGCCGGGGGACAGGAGGGGATACCCAGTACTTC	CASSRGTGGDTQYF
NA	TRBJ2-1	TRBV3-1	16	NA	TGTGCCAGCAGCCAAGGGGGGGGCCGTGGGGTCGATGAGCAGTTCTTC	CASSQGGGRGVDEQFF
NA	TRBJ2-6	TRBV28	15	few	TGTGCCAGCTTCTCTGGGGGCACTGGGGCCAACGTCCTGACTTTC	CASFSGGTGANVLTF
NA	TRBJ2-5	TRBV10-3	14	few	TGTGCCATCAGTGAGTCGATCGGGGGCGGGGAGCAGTACTTC	CAISESIGGGEQYF
TRBD1	TRBJ2-7	TRBV20-1	13	NA	TGCAGTGCTAGGTCCGGGACAGGATACGAGCAGTACTTC	CSARSGTGYEQYF
NA	TRBJ2-7	TRBV7-3	15	NA	TGTGCCAGCAGCCCCGCCCGCAGGGAGGTTGAGACCCGGTACTTC	CASSPARREVETRYF
NA	TRBJ1-1	TRBV4-1	16	NA	TGCGCCAGCAGCCAAGAGAGACCACAGGAGAACACTGAAGCTTTCTTT	CASSQERPQENTEAFF
NA	TRBJ2-7	TRBV9	15	NA	TGTGCCAGCAGCGTAGAGGGGGGCCCCCCCTACGAGCAGTACTTC	CASSVEGGPPYEQYF
NA	TRBJ2-7	TRBV29-1	15	NA	TGCAGCGTTGGTGACCCCAGGGGGGCGGGTTACGAGCAGTACTTC	CSVGDPRGAGYEQYF
NA	TRBJ2-7	TRBV30	15	NA	TGTGCCTGGAGTCGTCAGATCTCTGGAGGGGGGGAGCAGTACTTC	CAWSRQISGGGEQYF
TRBD1	TRBJ2-5	TRBV30	15	NA	TGTGCCTGGAGTGCCGGGACAGGGTACCAAGAGACCCAGTACTTC	CAWSAGTGYQETQYF
TRBD2	TRBJ2-3	TRBV20-1	17	NA	TGCAGTGCTAGAGATCAGACTAGCGGGAGGGGCACAGATACGCAGTATTTT	CSARDQTSGRGTDTQYF
NA	TRBJ1-1	TRBV5-1	16	NA	TGCGCCAGCAGCCAATCGAGGGCAGGGCAGAACACTGAAGCTTTCTTT	CASSQSRAGQNTEAFF
NA	TRBJ2-3	TRBV3-1	16	few	TGTGCCAGCAGCCAAGTTACAGGGACCCGCACAGATACGCAGTATTTT	CASSQVTGTRTDTQYF
NA	TRBJ2-1	TRBV14	17	NA	TGTGCCAGCAGCCCAACTAGGGGACAAGAGTCCTACAATGAGCAGTTCTTC	CASSPTRGQESYNEQFF
NA	TRBJ2-6	TRBV5-1	14	NA	TGCGCCAGCAGCGGAGTCTCTGGGGCCAGCGTCCTGACTTTC	CASSGVSGASVLTF
NA	TRBJ2-5	TRBV15	17	NA	TGTGCCACCAGCAGAGATGCCGCGAGGTCCATGGAAGAGACCCAGTACTTC	CATSRDAARSMEETQYF
NA	TRBJ2-5	TRBV29-1	15	NA	TGCAGCGTCACCCCCCTGGAGTGGTACCAAGAGACCCAGTACTTC	CSVTPLEWYQETQYF
TRBD1	TRBJ1-4	TRBV7-2	16	NA	TGTGCCAGCAGCCCCGAGACAGGGAGGGCTAATGAAAAACTGTTTTTT	CASSPETGRANEKLFF
NA	TRBJ1-2	TRBV5-1	14	NA	TGCGCCAGCAGCCCCACCCGGGCAAACTATGGCTACACCTTC	CASSPTRANYGYTF
NA	TRBJ2-7	TRBV11-2	14	few	TGTGCCAGCAGCCCAGGACTGCGCTCCTACGAGCAGTACTTC	CASSPGLRSYEQYF
NA	TRBJ2-2	TRBV13	15	NA	TGTGCCAGCAGCATCACGGGAACAAACACCGGGGAGCTGTTTTTT	CASSITGTNTGELFF
NA	TRBJ2-1	TRBV5-1	15	NA	TGCGCCAGCAGCTTGGGAACGGGTTTTGACAATGAGCAGTTCTTC	CASSLGTGFDNEQFF
NA	TRBJ1-2	TRBV27	12	NA	TGTGCCAGCAGCCTAAAGGGGGTTGGCTACACCTTC	CASSLKGVGYTF
TRBD1	TRBJ2-1	TRBV5-1	15	NA	TGCGCCAGCAGACCTGGACAGGGGGGGTACAATGAGCAGTTCTTC	CASRPGQGGYNEQFF
NA	TRBJ2-1	TRBV20-1	12	NA	TGCAGTGCTAGAGATCAGGGACCCCCTGAGTTCTTC	CSARDQGPPEFF
TRBD1	TRBJ1-2	TRBV27	14	NA	TGTGCCAGCAGTTACGGACAGGGGGCAGGTGGCTACACCTTC	CASSYGQGAGGYTF
TRBD2	TRBJ2-3	TRBV18	13	NA	TGTGCCAGCTCAGCGGGAGGGCAAGATACGCAGTATTTT	CASSAGGQDTQYF
TRBD2	TRBJ2-7	TRBV5-1	16	few	TGCGCCAGCAGCCTAAACCCCGGGACTAGCAATAGCGAGCAGTACTTC	CASSLNPGTSNSEQYF
NA	TRBJ2-3	TRBV20-1	14	few	TGCAGTGCTAGAGGGGTACAGGGTGCAGATACGCAGTATTTT	CSARGVQGADTQYF
NA	TRBJ2-1	TRBV5-5	12	NA	TGTGCCAGCAGCTTTGCGAACAATGAGCAGTTCTTC	CASSFANNEQFF
NA	TRBJ2-1	TRBV12-3/TRBV12-4	15	few	TGTGCCAGCAGTTTAGAGTCTAGCTTCTACAATGAGCAGTTCTTC	CASSLESSFYNEQFF
TRBD1	TRBJ2-1	TRBV20-1	14	NA	TGCAGTGCTATTGTACAGGGGATCTACAATGAGCAGTTCTTC	CSAIVQGIYNEQFF
NA	TRBJ1-6	TRBV25-1	14	NA	TGTGCCAGCAGACAACAGGGATATAATTCACCCCTCCACTTT	CASRQQGYNSPLHF
TRBD1	TRBJ1-1	TRBV27	14	NA	TGTGCCAGCAGAATACAGGGGGCCGGCACTGAAGCTTTCTTT	CASRIQGAGTEAFF
TRBD2	TRBJ2-3	TRBV7-9	15	NA	TGTGCCAGCAGCCCGACTAGCGGGGGGCCAGATACGCAGTATTTT	CASSPTSGGPDTQYF
NA	TRBJ2-4	TRBV11-2	13	NA	TGTGCCAGCAGCTTAGGAGACAGAACTACCCAGTACTTC	CASSLGDRTTQYF
NA	TRBJ2-7	TRBV20-1	14	few	TGCAGTGCTAGGGCTAGCCCGCACTCCTACGAGCAGTACTTC	CSARASPHSYEQYF
NA	TRBJ1-5	TRBV2	14	NA	TGTGCCAGCGCACGGTTACATAGCAATCAGCCCCAGCATTTT	CASARLHSNQPQHF
NA	TRBJ2-1	TRBV5-1	15	NA	TGCGCCAGCAGCTATGACGTTAGCTCCTACAATGAGCAGTTCTTC	CASSYDVSSYNEQFF
TRBD1	TRBJ2-5	TRBV10-3	13	NA	TGTGCCATCAGGGGGACAGCGCAAGAGACCCAGTACTTC	CAIRGTAQETQYF